This entry lists 3 T cell receptor beta chains sequenced from one sample in a study of T-cell reconstitution after alpha-beta-depleted transplantation in children (dated by TCRdb to 2015 to 2016). Libraries were prepared through PCR. Sequenced on an Illumina HiSeq 2500. TCR library preparation used molecular barcoding, with unique molecular identifiers applied to normalize quantification of the TCRbeta repertoire. In TCRdb, the public reads were trimmed at Q25 with fastp and aligned with MiXCR, with productive beta chains retained. When rows share a CDR3 protein, they turn into one entry using the most common DNA and genes. The sample table contains 450,000 to 600,000 distinct CDR3 sequences; only one count was recorded for around 18% of them. The ten largest clonotypes hold over 3% of the sample. Here the sequenced sample was PBMCs from the stem cell graft donor, taken from the stem cell graft. These receptors were obtained from a human donor who donated a stem cell graft to a child with acute lymphoblastic leukemia.

This clonotype was detected only a few times. The chain joins TRBV11-2 to TRBJ1-2; possibly TRBD1 for D (5 bases). The CDR3 has 13 amino acids. Germline V gene lookup returns CDR1 SGHAT and CDR2 FQNNGV. The V gene lost 4 bases and the J gene lost 4 bases, with 10 bases spanning the gap. The CDR3 is CASSSDSLYGYTF. Written as DNA, the CDR3 is TGTGCCAGCAGCTCAGACAGCCTCTATGGCTACACCTTC.

The J gene is TRBJ2-7, the V gene TRBV5-1; D may correspond to TRBD1 or TRBD2 (6 bases each). V lost 1 base to trimming and J lost 10 bases, with 12 bases between them. The CDR3 has 12 amino acids. Germline V CDR1 and CDR2: SGHRS, YFSETQ. The CDR3 DNA sequence: TGCGCCAGCAGCTTGAGGTCGGGGGCTCAGTACTTC. Translation: CASSLRSGAQYF. Drawing the rest from reference TRBV5-1 and TRBJ2-7, the complete variable domain is KAGVTQTPRYLIKTRGQQVTLSCSPISGHRSVSWYQQTPGQGLQFLFEYFSETQRNKGNFPGRFSGRQFSNSRSEMNVSTLELGDSALYLCASSLRSGAQYFGPGTRLTVT.

J is TRBJ2-1 and V is TRBV5-1; 9 bases are shared with TRBD2. The germline CDR1 and CDR2 sequences are SGHRS and YFSETQ. The trim removed 4 bases at V and 5 bases at J, leaving 13 bases unmatched. The CDR3 spans 17 residues. This CDR3 reads CASSPGTSSFLDNEQFF. CDR3 DNA sequence: TGCGCCAGCAGCCCCGGGACTAGCTCCTTTCTAGACAATGAGCAGTTCTTC.